The 7 T cell receptor beta chains reported below all come from one sample, sequenced in a study of blood T cells in healthy people across ages. A J-beta primer mix and a sample-barcoded 5' primer were used in a second PCR of about 6 to 12 cycles. TCRdb reprocessed the 5' RACE reads with MiXCR, giving one entry per CDR3 protein. The sample contains about 290,000 distinct CDR3 sequences, 25% to 30% of which appear only once. The sequenced material came from blood. The receptors shown here come from a woman between 65 and 79 years old in good health.

This clonotype was recorded a few times. The V call is TRBV7-2, the J call TRBJ2-5; D might be TRBD1 (5 bases). V lost 5 bases to trimming and J lost 5 bases, with 12 bases between them. In germline, CDR1 is SGHTA, CDR2 FQGNSA. The CDR3 runs to 13 residues. The CDR3 sequence: CASSPRVSETQYF. The CDR3, as DNA: TGTGCCAGCAGCCCCAGGGTCTCGGAGACCCAGTACTTC.

Only a few counts were recorded for this clonotype. The V call is TRBV4-1, the J call TRBJ2-5; D possibly matches TRBD1 or TRBD2 (5 bases each). The DNA end is more similar to TRBJ2-1, so the J call may be wrong. The CDR3 is 15 residues long. The germline CDR1 and CDR2 sequences are MGHRA and YSYEKL. The CDR3 nucleotides are TGCGCCAGCAGCCTTGGGGGTCCGAACTACAATGAGCAGTTCTTC. It yields the protein CASSLGGPNYNEQFF.

This chain joins TRBV7-2 and TRBJ2-7, with 14 bases identical to TRBD2. The CDR3 is 14 amino acids. Germline CDR1 reads SGHTA; CDR2 reads FQGNSA. With V trimmed by 8 bases and J by 4 bases, 4 bases remained unmatched. The CDR3 DNA sequence: TGTGCCAGCGCGACTAGCGGGGGGGCTTACGAGCAGTACTTC. Translation gives CASATSGGAYEQYF.

This clonotype was seen a handful of times. The chain combines TRBV2 with TRBJ2-7, with 7 bases matching TRBD2. The length of the CDR3 is 14 residues. V was pared by 4 bases and J by 0 bases, with 3 bases of the junction left unmatched. Per germline, CDR1 SNHLY and CDR2 FYNNEI. In DNA, the CDR3 is TGTGCCAGCAGTGTCTCTAGCGGCTCCTACGAGCAGTACTTC. It specifies CASSVSSGSYEQYF.

This clonotype was counted only a few times. The conserved phenylalanine or tryptophan is not found at the CDR3 terminus, so this likely reflects a read error. This sequence joins TRBV13 and TRBJ2-5; D possibly uses TRBD1 or TRBD2 (5 bases each). This CDR3 spans 14 amino acids. Germline V gives CDR1 PRHDT, CDR2 FYEKMQ (reference sequence). V gave up 1 base and J gave up 1 base, with 7 bases separating them. The CDR3 region has the DNA TGTGCCAGCAGCTTAGAAGGGACCCAAGAGACCCAGTACCTC. The encoded protein is CASSLEGTQETQYL.

This chain uses TRBV12-5 with TRBJ1-1, with no clear D. In germline, CDR1 is LGHNT, CDR2 FRNRAP. The CDR3 is made up of 12 amino acids. Trimming took off 2 bases at V and 11 bases at J, with 12 bases between the two ends. CDR3 region: CASGLSQGEAFF. The CDR3, as DNA: TGTGCTAGTGGTTTGTCACAAGGAGAGGCTTTCTTT.

This clonotype was counted many times. The chain is built from TRBV5-1 and TRBJ2-5; 12 bases match TRBD2. The CDR3 has 16 residues. Germline CDR1 SGHRS, CDR2 YFSETQ. V lost 4 bases and J lost 5; bases outside the gene matches: 9. The DNA for the CDR3 is TGCGCCAGCAGCCGACTAGCGGGAGCGGGGAGTGAGACCCAGTACTTC. Translated: CASSRLAGAGSETQYF.